This TCR beta chain originates from a study of blood T cell repertoires in COVID-19. Assay: immunoSEQ multiplex PCR; the TCRdb copy retains only in-frame clones and omits some. Of some 390,000 clones in the sample, approximately 89% were seen once. Trimming removed 5 bases at V and 3 bases at J, with 10 bases between. CDR1 and CDR2 from the germline V gene are SGHAT and FQNNGV. This CDR3 has 13 amino acids. Sequenced material: PBMCs or T cells enriched from blood (not recorded which). The sequence was obtained from a woman in her 30s who had recovered from COVID-19. The genes are TRBV11-2 and TRBJ1-1, with D possibly matching TRBD1 (5 bases). CDR3 coding DNA: TGTGCCAGCAGCGAAGACAGCCACACTGAAGCTTTCTTT. Translation gives CASSEDSHTEAFF.